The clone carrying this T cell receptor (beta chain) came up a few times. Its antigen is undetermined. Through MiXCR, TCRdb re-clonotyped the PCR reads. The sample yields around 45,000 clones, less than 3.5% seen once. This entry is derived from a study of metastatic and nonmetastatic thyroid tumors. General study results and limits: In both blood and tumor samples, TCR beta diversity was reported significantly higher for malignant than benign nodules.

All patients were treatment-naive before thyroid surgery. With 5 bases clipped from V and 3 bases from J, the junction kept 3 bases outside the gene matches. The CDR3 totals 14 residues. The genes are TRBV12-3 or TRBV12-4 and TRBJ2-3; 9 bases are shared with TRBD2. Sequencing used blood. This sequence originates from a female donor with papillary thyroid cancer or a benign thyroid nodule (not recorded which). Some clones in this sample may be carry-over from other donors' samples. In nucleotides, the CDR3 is TGTGCCAGCAGTCTGACTAGCGGAACAGATACGCAGTATTTT. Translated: CASSLTSGTDTQYF.